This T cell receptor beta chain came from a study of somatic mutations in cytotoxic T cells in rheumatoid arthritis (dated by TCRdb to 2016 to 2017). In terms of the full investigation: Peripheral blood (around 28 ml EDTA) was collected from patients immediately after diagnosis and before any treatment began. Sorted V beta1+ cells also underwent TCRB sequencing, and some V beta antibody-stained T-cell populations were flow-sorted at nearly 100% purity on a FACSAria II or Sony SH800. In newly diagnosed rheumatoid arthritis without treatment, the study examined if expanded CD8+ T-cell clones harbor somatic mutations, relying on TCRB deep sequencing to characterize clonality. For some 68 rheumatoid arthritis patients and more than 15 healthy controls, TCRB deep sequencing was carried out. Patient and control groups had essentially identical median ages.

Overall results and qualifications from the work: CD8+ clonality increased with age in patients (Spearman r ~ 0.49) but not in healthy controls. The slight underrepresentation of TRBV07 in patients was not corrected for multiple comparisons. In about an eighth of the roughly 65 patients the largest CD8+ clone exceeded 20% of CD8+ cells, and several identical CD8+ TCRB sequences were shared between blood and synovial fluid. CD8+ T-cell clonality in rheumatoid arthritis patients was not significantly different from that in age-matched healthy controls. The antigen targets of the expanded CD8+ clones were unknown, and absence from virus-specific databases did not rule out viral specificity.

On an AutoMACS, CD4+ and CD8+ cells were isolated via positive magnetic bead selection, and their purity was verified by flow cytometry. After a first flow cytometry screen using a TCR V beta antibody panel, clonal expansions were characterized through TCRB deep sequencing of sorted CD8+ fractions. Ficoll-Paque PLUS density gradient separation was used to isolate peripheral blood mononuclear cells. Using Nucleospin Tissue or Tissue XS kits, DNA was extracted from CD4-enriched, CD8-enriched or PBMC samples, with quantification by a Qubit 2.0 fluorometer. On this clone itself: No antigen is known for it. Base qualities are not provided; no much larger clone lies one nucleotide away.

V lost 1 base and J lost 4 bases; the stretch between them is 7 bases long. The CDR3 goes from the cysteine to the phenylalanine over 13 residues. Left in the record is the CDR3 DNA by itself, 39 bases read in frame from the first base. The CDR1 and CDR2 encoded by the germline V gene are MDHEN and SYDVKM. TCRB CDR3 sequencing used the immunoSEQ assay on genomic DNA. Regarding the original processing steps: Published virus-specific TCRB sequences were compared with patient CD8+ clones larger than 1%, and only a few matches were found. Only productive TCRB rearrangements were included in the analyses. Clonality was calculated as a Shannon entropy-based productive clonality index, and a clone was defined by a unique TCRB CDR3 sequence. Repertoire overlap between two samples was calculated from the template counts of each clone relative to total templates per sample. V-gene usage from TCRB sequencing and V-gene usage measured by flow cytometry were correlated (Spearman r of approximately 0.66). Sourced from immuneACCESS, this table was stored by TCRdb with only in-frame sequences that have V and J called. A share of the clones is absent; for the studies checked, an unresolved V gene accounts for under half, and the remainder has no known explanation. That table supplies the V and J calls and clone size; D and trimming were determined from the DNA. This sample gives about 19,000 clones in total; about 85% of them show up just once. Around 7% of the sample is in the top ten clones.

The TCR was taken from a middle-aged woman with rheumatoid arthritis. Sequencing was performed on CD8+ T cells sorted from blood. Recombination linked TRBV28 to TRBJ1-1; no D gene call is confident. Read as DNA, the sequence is TGTGCCAGCAGTTTATACGGGATCACTGAAGCTTTCTTT. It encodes CASSLYGITEAFF.